These 27 T cell receptor beta chains share one sample of origin, sequenced in a study of cytomegalovirus exposure and HLA in healthy donors (dated by TCRdb to about 2017). Library preparation used the immunoSEQ multiplex PCR assay. For the multiplex PCR, a mixture combining 60 forward primers for TCR Vbeta segments and 13 reverse primers for TCR Jbeta segments was used. The immuneACCESS repertoire file appears here via TCRdb, limited to in-frame rearrangements. These files lack a portion of the clones; in checked studies, under half of the deficit traces to unresolved V genes, and the cause of the others is not known. This sample lists some 150,000 clones; 75% were detected once. The top ten clonotypes cover about 3.5% of the sample. Sequencing input: PBMCs. Receptors originate from a man between 40 and 49 years old in good health and CMV-seronegative.

V and J are TRBV19 and TRBJ1-5; TRBD1 matches at 7 bases. Germline V gene sequence: CDR1 LNHDA, CDR2 SQIVND (reference sequence). Unmatched junction bases numbered 5, after V lost 4 bases and J lost 5 bases. The CDR3 is made up of 14 amino acids. The CDR3 loop reads CASSKITGDQPQHF. For the CDR3, the DNA is TGTGCCAGTAGTAAAATCACAGGGGATCAGCCCCAGCATTTT. The full variable domain, in which reference TRBV19 and TRBJ1-5 provide the parts outside the CDR3, is DGGITQSPKYLFRKEGQNVTLSCEQNLNHDAMYWYRQDPGQGLRLIYYSQIVNDFQKGDIAEGYSVSREKKESFPLTVTSAQKNPTAFYLCASSKITGDQPQHFGDGTRLSIL.

This clone was found a few times. This chain joins TRBV9 and TRBJ1-1; D is possibly TRBD1 (5 bases). This CDR3 comprises 15 residues. The ends were cut back, 0 bases at V and 6 bases at J, with 15 bases in the middle. CDR1 is SGDLS, CDR2 YYNGEE, per germline. In DNA form, the CDR3 reads TGTGCCAGCAGCGTAGTAACAGGACCCCGGTCTGAAGCTTTCTTT. Its translation is CASSVVTGPRSEAFF. The entire variable domain, with the rest obtained from reference TRBV9 and TRBJ1-1, is as follows: DSGVTQTPKHLITATGQRVTLRCSPRSGDLSVYWYQQSLDQGLQFLIQYYNGEERAKGNILERFSAQQFPDLHSELNLSSLELGDSALYFCASSVVTGPRSEAFFGQGTRLTVV.

Here the CDR3 DNA reads TGTGCCAGCAGACCCATAGCGGGGTGGGACAATGAGCAGTTCTTC. Encoded protein: CASRPIAGWDNEQFF. The V gene is TRBV28, the J gene TRBJ2-1, with 8 nucleotides matching TRBD2. Germline CDR1 and CDR2: MDHEN and SYDVKM. The CDR3 sequence is 15 residues long. J was trimmed by 5 bases and V by 6 bases; bases with no gene match: 9.

The V call is TRBV9, the J call TRBJ1-1, with D tentatively TRBD1 (5 bases). Germline V lookup: CDR1 SGDLS, CDR2 YYNGEE. CDR3 length: 14 residues. The V gene lost 2 bases and the J gene lost 2 bases, with 10 bases spanning the gap. CDR3 region: CASSVGLLNTEAFF. The CDR3 bases are TGTGCCAGCAGCGTGGGACTTCTTAACACTGAAGCTTTCTTT.

Only a few counts were recorded for this clone. V is TRBV28 and J is TRBJ1-4; 8 bases map to TRBD1. Germline V lookup: CDR1 MDHEN, CDR2 SYDVKM. With V trimmed by 5 bases and J by 8 bases, 13 bases remained unmatched. This CDR3 contains 16 residues. In DNA form, the CDR3 reads TGTGCCAGCAGTCGCCTCGGCGCAGGGGGCCCAGAAAAACTGTTTTTT. Its translation is CASSRLGAGGPEKLFF.

The CDR3 bases are TGTGCCAGCAGTTTGCGCGGGGGCGTAGGCAATCAGCCCCAGCATTTT. It yields the protein CASSLRGGVGNQPQHF. The chain has TRBV28 and TRBJ1-5, with D maybe TRBD1 (6 bases). The ends were cut back, 3 bases at V and 2 bases at J, with 14 bases in the middle. Germline V gene data show CDR1 as MDHEN and CDR2 as SYDVKM. The CDR3 extends over 16 amino acids.

The chain combines TRBV5-1 with TRBJ2-1, with TRBD1 matching over 8 bases. The ends lost 1 base at V and 7 bases at J; junction bases unmatched: 1. This CDR3 has 13 residues. CDR1 is SGHRS, CDR2 YFSETQ, per germline. Here the CDR3 reads CASSLYRGNEQFF. CDR3 bases: TGCGCCAGCAGCTTGTACAGGGGGAATGAGCAGTTCTTC. The entire variable domain, with the rest obtained from reference TRBV5-1 and TRBJ2-1, is as follows: KAGVTQTPRYLIKTRGQQVTLSCSPISGHRSVSWYQQTPGQGLQFLFEYFSETQRNKGNFPGRFSGRQFSNSRSEMNVSTLELGDSALYLCASSLYRGNEQFFGPGTRLTVL.

In DNA form, the CDR3 reads TGCGCCAGCAGCCTGACAGAGAACACTGAAGCTTTCTTT. Protein sequence: CASSLTENTEAFF. The chain recombines TRBV5-1 with TRBJ1-1; TRBD1 is a possible D gene (5 bases). In germline, CDR1 is SGHRS, CDR2 YFSETQ. There are 13 residues in the CDR3. Trimming left V 4 bases short and J 1 base short, with 8 bases between.

This rearrangement joins TRBV28 to TRBJ2-3, with a weak D call TRBD2 (7 bases). The CDR3 has 15 amino acids. V shed 4 bases and J shed 4 bases, with 15 bases lying between them. Germline assignment: CDR1 MDHEN and CDR2 SYDVKM. The CDR3 is CASSSVGGPADTQYF. Written as DNA, the CDR3 is TGTGCCAGCAGTTCGGTGGGGGGGCCGGCAGATACGCAGTATTTT.

The CDR3: CASSWGTSAHEQFF. The CDR3 nucleotides are TGTGCCAGTAGTTGGGGGACTAGTGCCCATGAGCAGTTCTTC. The V gene is TRBV19, the J gene TRBJ2-1; 8 bases fit TRBD2. Germline-derived CDR1 and CDR2 are LNHDA and SQIVND (reference sequence). The CDR3 loop spans 14 amino acids. Trimming at V came to 5 bases and at J to 8 bases, leaving 8 bases not matched to a gene.

The J gene is TRBJ2-3, the V gene TRBV5-1, with 9 bases aligning to TRBD2. There are 15 residues in the CDR3. Losses at the gene ends were 4 bases for V and 5 bases for J; bases not matched to a gene: 8. The germline V gene has CDR1 SGHRS and CDR2 YFSETQ. The CDR3 region is CASSITGTSLDTQYF. For the CDR3, the DNA is TGCGCCAGCAGCATAACCGGGACTAGCTTAGATACGCAGTATTTT.

The rearrangement links TRBV2 to TRBJ2-4; TRBD1 is a possible D gene (5 bases). V lost 4 bases and J lost 8, with 12 bases in between. The CDR3 has 13 residues. The germline CDR1 and CDR2 sequences are SNHLY and FYNNEI. CDR3 DNA: TGTGCCAGCAGTGCCAGGGTATCGGACATTCAGTACTTC. This gives the protein CASSARVSDIQYF.

The chain combines TRBV7-9 with TRBJ1-4; D uncertain. Germline values: CDR1 SEHNR, CDR2 FQNEAQ (reference sequence). The ends were cut back, 0 bases at V and 5 bases at J, with 7 bases in the middle. This CDR3 is 14 amino acids long. CDR3 sequence reads: CASSLAGLNEKLFF. The CDR3 DNA reads as TGTGCCAGCAGCTTAGCAGGACTAAATGAAAAACTGTTTTTT.

V gene TRBV28 combines with J gene TRBJ2-3; 7 nucleotides match TRBD2. V was pared by 3 bases and J by 6 bases, with 6 bases of the junction left unmatched. Germline CDR1 is MDHEN and CDR2 is SYDVKM. The CDR3 has 14 residues. CDR3 region: CASSFTGGGDTQYF. The CDR3 DNA reads as TGTGCCAGCAGTTTTACGGGAGGCGGGGATACGCAGTATTTT.

The J gene is TRBJ2-5, the V gene TRBV7-2; 12 positions agree with TRBD1. This CDR3 is built from 16 residues. Germline CDR1 is SGHTA and CDR2 is FQGNSA. J lost 5 bases, V lost 1 base, and 5 bases had no gene match. CDR3 protein: CASSLVGTGGRETQYF. The CDR3 DNA reads TGTGCCAGCAGCTTAGTAGGGACAGGGGGCAGGGAGACCCAGTACTTC.

The chain employs TRBV9 and TRBJ1-1; unclear D gene. This CDR3 has 15 residues. Germline V gene sequence: CDR1 SGDLS, CDR2 YYNGEE. V lost 4 bases and J 1 base, leaving 14 bases between the germline ends. In DNA form, the CDR3 reads TGTGCCAGCAGCCTCCCCCATTCGGGGAACACTGAAGCTTTCTTT. Translated, it gives CASSLPHSGNTEAFF. Complete variable domain (other parts from reference TRBV9 and TRBJ1-1): DSGVTQTPKHLITATGQRVTLRCSPRSGDLSVYWYQQSLDQGLQFLIQYYNGEERAKGNILERFSAQQFPDLHSELNLSSLELGDSALYFCASSLPHSGNTEAFFGQGTRLTVV.

The chain uses TRBV2 and TRBJ2-3; perhaps TRBD1 as D (6 bases). Trimming removed 3 bases at V and 0 bases at J, with 13 bases between. The CDR3 has 16 amino acids. Per germline, CDR1 SNHLY and CDR2 FYNNEI. The CDR3 spells CASSEYRGSSTDTQYF. CDR3 nucleotides: TGTGCCAGCAGTGAGTATAGGGGGTCTAGCACAGATACGCAGTATTTT.

The CDR3 spells CASRTGTGFSGANVLTF. CDR3 DNA: TGTGCCAGCCGAACCGGGACAGGATTCTCTGGGGCCAACGTCCTGACTTTC. V gene TRBV7-9 combines with J gene TRBJ2-6; 8 nucleotides align to TRBD1. Germline loops: CDR1 SEHNR, CDR2 FQNEAQ (reference sequence). This CDR3 region has 17 residues. V lost 8 bases to trimming and J lost 0 bases; unmatched junction nucleotides: 9.

The V gene is TRBV27, the J gene TRBJ2-2, with 11 bases aligning to TRBD1. V gave up 8 bases and J gave up 6 bases; unmatched junction bases: 14. This CDR3 has 17 residues. Germline lookup yields CDR1 MNHEY and CDR2 SMNVEV (reference sequence). The CDR3 sequence is CASSWGKGQGAAGELFF. DNA for the CDR3: TGTGCCAGCTCGTGGGGGAAAGGACAGGGGGCCGCCGGGGAGCTGTTTTTT.

This clone was seen once. CDR3 amino acids: CASSHGLGKSYEQYF. CDR3 bases: TGTGCCAGCAGCCACGGACTAGGAAAGAGTTACGAGCAGTACTTC. This sequence joins TRBV7-9 and TRBJ2-7, with 7 bases identical to TRBD2. Germline-derived CDR1 and CDR2 are SEHNR and FQNEAQ (reference sequence). There are 15 residues in the CDR3. The trim removed 5 bases at V and 4 bases at J, leaving 11 bases unmatched.

This clone has a single count. CDR3 residues: CASSDAGKGEKYNSPLHF. The CDR3 DNA reads as TGTGCCAGCAGCGACGCTGGGAAAGGGGAAAAATATAATTCACCCCTCCACTTT. This rearrangement joins TRBV21-1 to TRBJ1-6; the table assigns TRBD1, which was not confirmed against the DNA. TRBV21-1 is assigned pseudogene status. This CDR3 contains 18 residues.

V and J are TRBV5-4 and TRBJ1-4, with a possible D match to TRBD1 (6 bases). CDR1 and CDR2 (germline): SGHNT, YYREEE (reference sequence). This CDR3 spans 15 amino acids. Trimming stripped 2 bases from V and 8 bases from J, with 16 bases between. CDR3: CASSFFQGRAEKLFF. The DNA for the CDR3 is TGTGCCAGCAGCTTTTTTCAGGGGAGGGCGGAAAAACTGTTTTTT.

The rearrangement joins TRBV28 to TRBJ2-1, with 9 bases matching TRBD1. The CDR3 is 16 residues long. Germline V gene data show CDR1 as MDHEN and CDR2 as SYDVKM. V dropped 3 bases and J dropped 3; count of bases not matched to a gene: 6. Here the CDR3 DNA reads TGTGCCAGCAGTTTGGGACAGGGTATTCACTACAATGAGCAGTTCTTC. It specifies CASSLGQGIHYNEQFF.

A word on this clone: A read error may account for a junction end that differs from germline. The chain recombines TRBV2 with TRBJ1-1, with 8 bases matching TRBD1. The CDR3 has 14 residues. Looked up from germline, CDR1 is SNHLY and CDR2 is FYNNEI. The DNA of the CDR3 is TGTGTCAGCAGTCCCAGGGGGCGTGCCACTGAAGCTTTCTTT. It codes for CVSSPRGRATEAFF.

This chain uses TRBV5-1 with TRBJ2-5, with D perhaps TRBD1 (6 bases). The V and J ends lost 3 bases and 6 bases respectively, with 15 bases between them. CDR1 and CDR2 from the germline V gene are SGHRS and YFSETQ. CDR3 length: 14 residues. CDR3 loop: CASSSRAGEKTQYF. The CDR3 region has the DNA TGCGCCAGCAGCTCCAGAGCAGGGGAGAAGACCCAGTACTTC.

This clone was seen a handful of times. V and J are TRBV11-3 and TRBJ2-1; TRBD1 matches 7 bases. Per germline, CDR1 SGHNT and CDR2 YENEEA. The length of the CDR3 is 15 residues. V was pared by 5 bases and J by 0 bases, with 4 bases of the junction left unmatched. The CDR3 DNA reads TGTGCCAGCAGCCTATCAGGGGGCTCCTACAATGAGCAGTTCTTC. Translating gives CASSLSGGSYNEQFF.

The CDR3 coding sequence is TGTGCCAGTAGGAGTCCGGGGGGCCCCTACAATGAGCAGTTCTTC. This codes for CASRSPGGPYNEQFF. This rearrangement joins TRBV19 to TRBJ2-1; possible D gene TRBD2, 7 bases. This CDR3 has 15 amino acids. CDR1 is LNHDA and CDR2 is SQIVND in the germline V gene (reference sequence). V was pared by 6 bases and J by 2 bases, with 14 bases between.